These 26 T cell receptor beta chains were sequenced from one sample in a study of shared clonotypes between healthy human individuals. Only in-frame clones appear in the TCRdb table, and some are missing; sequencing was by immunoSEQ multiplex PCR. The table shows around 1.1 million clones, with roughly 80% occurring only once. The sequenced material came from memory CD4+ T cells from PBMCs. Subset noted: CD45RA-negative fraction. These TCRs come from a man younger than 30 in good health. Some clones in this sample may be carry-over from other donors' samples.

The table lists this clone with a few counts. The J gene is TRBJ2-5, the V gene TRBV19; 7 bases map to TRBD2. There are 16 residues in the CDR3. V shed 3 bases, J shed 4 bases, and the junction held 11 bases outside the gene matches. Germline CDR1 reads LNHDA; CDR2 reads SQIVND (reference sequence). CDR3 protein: CASSINAQPGGETQYF. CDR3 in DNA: TGTGCCAGTAGTATTAATGCGCAACCGGGGGGAGAGACCCAGTACTTC.

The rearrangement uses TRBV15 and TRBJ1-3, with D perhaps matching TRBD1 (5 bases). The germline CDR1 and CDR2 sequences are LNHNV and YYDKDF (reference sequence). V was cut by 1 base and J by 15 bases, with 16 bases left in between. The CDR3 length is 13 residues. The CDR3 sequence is CATSRALEARGYF. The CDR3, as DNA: TGTGCCACCAGCAGAGCTTTAGAAGCTAGGGGATATTTT.

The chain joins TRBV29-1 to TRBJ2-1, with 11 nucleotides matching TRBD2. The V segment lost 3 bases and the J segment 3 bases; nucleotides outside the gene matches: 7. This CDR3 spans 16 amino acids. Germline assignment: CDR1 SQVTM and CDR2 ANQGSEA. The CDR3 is CSVEWETSGNYNEQFF. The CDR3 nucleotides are TGCAGCGTTGAGTGGGAGACTAGCGGGAACTACAATGAGCAGTTCTTC.

This chain's CDR3 is CASSQDLPHAEAFF. The CDR3 DNA reads TGTGCCAGCAGCCAAGATCTTCCCCACGCTGAAGCTTTCTTT. This chain connects TRBV14 to TRBJ1-1; D gene uncertain. This CDR3 spans 14 amino acids. Looked up from germline, CDR1 is SGHDN and CDR2 is FVKESK. V lost 0 bases and J 6 bases, leaving 11 bases between the germline ends. Drawing the rest from reference TRBV14 and TRBJ1-1, the complete variable domain is EAGVTQFPSHSVIEKGQTVTLRCDPISGHDNLYWYRRVMGKEIKFLLHFVKESKQDESGMPNNRFLAERTGGTYSTLKVQPAELEDSGVYFCASSQDLPHAEAFFGQGTRLTVV.

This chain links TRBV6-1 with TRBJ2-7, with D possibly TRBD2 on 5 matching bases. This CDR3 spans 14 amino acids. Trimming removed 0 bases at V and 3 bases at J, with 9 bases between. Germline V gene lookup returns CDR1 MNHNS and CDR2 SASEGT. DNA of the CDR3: TGTGCCAGCAGTGAAGCGGCACGGGACTACGAGCAGTACTTC. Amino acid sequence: CASSEAARDYEQYF.

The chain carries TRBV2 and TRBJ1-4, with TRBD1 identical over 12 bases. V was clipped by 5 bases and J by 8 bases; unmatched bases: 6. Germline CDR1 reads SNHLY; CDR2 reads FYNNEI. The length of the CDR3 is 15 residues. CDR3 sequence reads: CASSTGTGGLEKLFF. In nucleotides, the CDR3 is TGTGCCAGCAGTACAGGGACAGGGGGCTTAGAAAAACTGTTTTTT. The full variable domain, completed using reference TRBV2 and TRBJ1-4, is EPEVTQTPSHQVTQMGQEVILRCVPISNHLYFYWYRQILGQKVEFLVSFYNNEISEKSEIFDDQFSVERPDGSNFTLKIRSTKLEDSAMYFCASSTGTGGLEKLFFGSGTQLSVL.

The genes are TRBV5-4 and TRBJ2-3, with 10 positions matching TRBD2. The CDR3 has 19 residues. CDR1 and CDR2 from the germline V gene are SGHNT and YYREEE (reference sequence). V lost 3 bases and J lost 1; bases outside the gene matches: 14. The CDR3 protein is CASSSGLAGVGIGTDTQYF. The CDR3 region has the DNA TGTGCCAGCAGCTCGGGCCTAGCGGGAGTCGGGATAGGCACAGATACGCAGTATTTT.

CDR3 in DNA: TGCGCCAGCAGCTTGGCTTCTTCGTCCGGGGAGCTGTTTTTT. Protein product: CASSLASSSGELFF. The chain couples TRBV5-1 to TRBJ2-2; D ambiguous. This CDR3 contains 14 residues. V was shortened by 0 bases and J by 6 bases, with 9 bases between the two germline ends. Germline V gene lookup returns CDR1 SGHRS and CDR2 YFSETQ.

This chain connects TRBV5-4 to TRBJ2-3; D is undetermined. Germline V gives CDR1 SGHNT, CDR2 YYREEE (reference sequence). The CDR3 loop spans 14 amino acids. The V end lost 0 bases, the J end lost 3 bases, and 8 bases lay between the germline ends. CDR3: CASSLGLPTDTQYF. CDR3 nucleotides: TGTGCCAGCAGCTTGGGGTTGCCGACAGATACGCAGTATTTT.

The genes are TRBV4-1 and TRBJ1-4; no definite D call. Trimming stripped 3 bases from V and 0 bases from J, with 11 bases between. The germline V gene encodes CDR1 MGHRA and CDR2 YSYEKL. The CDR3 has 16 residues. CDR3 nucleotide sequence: TGCGCCAGCAGCCAGACCAGAGCTGCAACTAATGAAAAACTGTTTTTT. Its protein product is CASSQTRAATNEKLFF.

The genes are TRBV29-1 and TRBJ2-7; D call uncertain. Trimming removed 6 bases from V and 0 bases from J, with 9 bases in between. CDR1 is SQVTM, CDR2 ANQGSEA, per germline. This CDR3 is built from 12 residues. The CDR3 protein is CSVGLSSYEQYF. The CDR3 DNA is TGCAGCGTGGGTCTTAGCTCCTACGAGCAGTACTTC.

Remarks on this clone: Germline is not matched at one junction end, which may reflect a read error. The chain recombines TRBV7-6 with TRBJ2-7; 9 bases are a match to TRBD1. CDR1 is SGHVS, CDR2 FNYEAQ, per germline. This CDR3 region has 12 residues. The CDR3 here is CASSGWTGDADF. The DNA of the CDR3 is TGTGCCAGCAGCGGATGGACAGGGGACGCGGACTTC.

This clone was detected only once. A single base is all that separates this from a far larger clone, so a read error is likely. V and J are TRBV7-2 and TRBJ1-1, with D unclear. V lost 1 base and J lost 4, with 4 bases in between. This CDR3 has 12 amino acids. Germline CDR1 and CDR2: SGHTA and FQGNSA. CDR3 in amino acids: CASSLEFTEAFF. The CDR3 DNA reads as TGTGCCAGCAGCTTAGAGTTCACTGAAGCTTTCTTT.

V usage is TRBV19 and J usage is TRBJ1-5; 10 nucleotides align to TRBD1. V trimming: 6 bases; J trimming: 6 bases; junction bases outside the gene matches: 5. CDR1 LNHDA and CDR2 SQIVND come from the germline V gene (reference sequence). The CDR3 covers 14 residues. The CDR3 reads CASRGTGVFQPQHF. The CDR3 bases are TGTGCCAGTAGGGGGACAGGGGTTTTTCAGCCCCAGCATTTT.

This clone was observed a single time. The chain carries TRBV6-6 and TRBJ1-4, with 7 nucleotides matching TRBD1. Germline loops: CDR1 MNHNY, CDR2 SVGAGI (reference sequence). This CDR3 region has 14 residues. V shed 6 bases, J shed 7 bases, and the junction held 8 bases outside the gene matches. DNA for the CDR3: TGTGCCAGCAGACCAGGGGGTAGTGGTGAAAAACTGTTTTTT. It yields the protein CASRPGGSGEKLFF.

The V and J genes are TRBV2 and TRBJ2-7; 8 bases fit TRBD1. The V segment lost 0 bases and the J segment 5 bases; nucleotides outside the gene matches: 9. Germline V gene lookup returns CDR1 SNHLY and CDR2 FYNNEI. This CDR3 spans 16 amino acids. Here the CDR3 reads CASSEAPRQGAHEQYF. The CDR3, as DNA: TGTGCCAGCAGTGAAGCGCCCCGCCAGGGGGCCCACGAGCAGTACTTC.

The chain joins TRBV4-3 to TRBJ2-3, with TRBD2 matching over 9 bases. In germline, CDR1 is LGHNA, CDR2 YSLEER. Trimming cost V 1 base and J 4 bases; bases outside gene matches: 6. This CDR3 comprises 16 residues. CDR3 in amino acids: CASSQGGGRGADTQYF. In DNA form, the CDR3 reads TGCGCCAGCAGCCAAGGGGGCGGGAGGGGTGCAGATACGCAGTATTTT.

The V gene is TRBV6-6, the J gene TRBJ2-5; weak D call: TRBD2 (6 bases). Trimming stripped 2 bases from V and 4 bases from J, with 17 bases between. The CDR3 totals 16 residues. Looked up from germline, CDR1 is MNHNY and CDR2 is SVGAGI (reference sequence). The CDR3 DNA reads TGTGCCAGCAGTTACGGGGCGGGACGGATCCTAGAGACCCAGTACTTC. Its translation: CASSYGAGRILETQYF.

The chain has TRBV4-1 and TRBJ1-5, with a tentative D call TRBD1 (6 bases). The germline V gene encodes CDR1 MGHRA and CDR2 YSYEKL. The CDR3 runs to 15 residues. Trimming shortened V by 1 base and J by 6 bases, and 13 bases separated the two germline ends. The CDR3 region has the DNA TGCGCCAGCAGCCAAGGTCCACAGGGCTGTCAGCCCCAGCATTTT. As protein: CASSQGPQGCQPQHF.

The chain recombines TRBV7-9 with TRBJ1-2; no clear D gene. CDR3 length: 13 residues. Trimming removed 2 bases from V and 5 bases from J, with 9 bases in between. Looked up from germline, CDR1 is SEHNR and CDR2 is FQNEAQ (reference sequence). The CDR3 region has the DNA TGTGCCAGCAGCTTAAGTAGCGGTTATGGCTACACCTTC. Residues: CASSLSSGYGYTF.

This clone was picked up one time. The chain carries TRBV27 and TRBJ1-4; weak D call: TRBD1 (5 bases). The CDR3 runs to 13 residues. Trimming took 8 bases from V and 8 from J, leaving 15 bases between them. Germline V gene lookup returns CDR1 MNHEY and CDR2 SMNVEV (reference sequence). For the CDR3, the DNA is TGTGCCAGCGGGGCCGCCGGGCGCGAAAAACTGTTTTTT. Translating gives CASGAAGREKLFF. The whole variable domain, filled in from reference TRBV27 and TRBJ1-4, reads EAQVTQNPRYLITVTGKKLTVTCSQNMNHEYMSWYRQDPGLGLRQIYYSMNVEVTDKGDVPEGYKVSRKEKRNFPLILESPSPNQTSLYFCASGAAGREKLFFGSGTQLSVL.

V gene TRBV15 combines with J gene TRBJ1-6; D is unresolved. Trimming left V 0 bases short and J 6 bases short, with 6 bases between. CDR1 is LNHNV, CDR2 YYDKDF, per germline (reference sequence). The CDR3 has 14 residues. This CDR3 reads CATSRDKFNSPLHF. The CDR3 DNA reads TGTGCCACCAGCAGAGATAAGTTTAATTCACCCCTCCACTTT.

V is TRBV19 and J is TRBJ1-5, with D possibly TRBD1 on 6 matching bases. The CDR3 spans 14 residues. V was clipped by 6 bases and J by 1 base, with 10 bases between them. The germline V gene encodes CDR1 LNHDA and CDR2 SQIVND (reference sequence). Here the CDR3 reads CASSNRESNQPQHF. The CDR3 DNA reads TGTGCCAGTAGCAACAGGGAGAGCAATCAGCCCCAGCATTTT.

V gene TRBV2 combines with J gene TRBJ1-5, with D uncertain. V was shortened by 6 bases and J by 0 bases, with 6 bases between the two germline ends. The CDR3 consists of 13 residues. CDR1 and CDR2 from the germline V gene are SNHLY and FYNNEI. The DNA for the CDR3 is TGTGCCAGCAGCTACAATAGCAATCAGCCCCAGCATTTT. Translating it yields CASSYNSNQPQHF.

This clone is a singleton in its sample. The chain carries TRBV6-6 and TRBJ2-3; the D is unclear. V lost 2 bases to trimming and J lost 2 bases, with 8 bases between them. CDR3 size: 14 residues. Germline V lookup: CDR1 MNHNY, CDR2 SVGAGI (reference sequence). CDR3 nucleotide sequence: TGTGCCAGCAGTTACGGCAGCAACACAGATACGCAGTATTTT. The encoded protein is CASSYGSNTDTQYF.

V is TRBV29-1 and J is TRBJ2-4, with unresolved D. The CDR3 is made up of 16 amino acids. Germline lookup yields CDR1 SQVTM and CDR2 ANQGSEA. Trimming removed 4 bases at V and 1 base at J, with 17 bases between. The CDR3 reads CSVGSAFDLAKNIQYF. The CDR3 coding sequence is TGCAGCGTTGGATCCGCTTTTGATCTTGCCAAAAACATTCAGTACTTC. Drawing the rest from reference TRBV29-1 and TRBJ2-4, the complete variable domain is SAVISQKPSRDICQRGTSLTIQCQVDSQVTMMFWYRQQPGQSLTLIATANQGSEATYESGFVIDKFPISRPNLTFSTLTVSNMSPEDSSIYLCSVGSAFDLAKNIQYFGAGTRLSVL.